The 32 T cell receptor beta chains below were found in one sample sequenced in a study of T cell responses to AZD1222 COVID-19 vaccine. Clones were read by immunoSEQ multiplex PCR, and TCRdb kept only the in-frame ones, dropping some. The data show some 60,000 clones, roughly nine tenths seen once. This specimen consisted of peripheral blood, obtained 28 days after the second AZD1222 dose. Receptor source: an adult who received the AZD1222 COVID-19 vaccine.

The V call is TRBV10-1, the J call TRBJ2-1, with 7 bases lining up with TRBD2. The CDR3 sequence is 17 residues long. Germline CDR1 reads WNHNN; CDR2 reads SYGVQD (reference sequence). With 2 bases clipped from V and 4 bases from J, the junction kept 11 bases outside the gene matches. This chain's CDR3 is CASSEPGGSALYNEQFF. For the CDR3, the DNA is TGCGCCAGCAGTGAGCCGGGAGGCTCGGCCCTATACAATGAGCAGTTCTTC.

The chain employs TRBV7-2 and TRBJ2-7; 11 bases line up with TRBD2. Per the germline V gene, CDR1 is SGHTA and CDR2 is FQGNSA. V lost 4 bases to trimming and J lost 4 bases; unmatched junction nucleotides: 9. CDR3 length: 16 residues. CDR3 amino acids: CASSSSGGTSGYEQYF. The CDR3 DNA follows: TGTGCCAGCAGCTCTAGTGGTGGGACTAGCGGATACGAGCAGTACTTC.

The V call is TRBV5-1, the J call TRBJ1-5; 7 bases fit TRBD1. The CDR3 contains 15 residues. Germline-derived CDR1 and CDR2 are SGHRS and YFSETQ. V trimming: 4 bases; J trimming: 2 bases; junction bases outside the gene matches: 6. CDR3 loop: CASSPRGEGNQPQHF. The DNA for the CDR3 is TGCGCCAGCAGCCCCAGGGGGGAGGGCAATCAGCCCCAGCATTTT.

This sequence joins TRBV19 and TRBJ2-1; the D gene is possibly TRBD2 (6 bases). The CDR3 extends over 16 amino acids. V was pared by 4 bases and J by 4 bases, with 17 bases between. Germline CDR1 reads LNHDA; CDR2 reads SQIVND (reference sequence). The DNA for the CDR3 is TGTGCCAGTAGTAACACTGCCTTCGGGGGTTACAATGAGCAGTTCTTC. Amino acids: CASSNTAFGGYNEQFF. Drawing the rest from reference TRBV19 and TRBJ2-1, the complete variable domain is DGGITQSPKYLFRKEGQNVTLSCEQNLNHDAMYWYRQDPGQGLRLIYYSQIVNDFQKGDIAEGYSVSREKKESFPLTVTSAQKNPTAFYLCASSNTAFGGYNEQFFGPGTRLTVL.

A few counts support this clone. This sequence joins TRBV28 and TRBJ1-2; no clear D. The CDR3 covers 13 residues. V was cut by 6 bases and J by 7 bases, with 15 bases left in between. Looked up from germline, CDR1 is MDHEN and CDR2 is SYDVKM. The CDR3 coding sequence is TGTGCCAGCAGGACCCACGGTGGGTCTGGCTACACCTTC. As protein: CASRTHGGSGYTF.

The V call is TRBV10-3, the J call TRBJ1-3; D ambiguous. Germline V gene data show CDR1 as ENHRY and CDR2 as SYGVKD. The germline V and J ends were trimmed by 7 bases and 0 bases, with 7 bases remaining between them. The length of the CDR3 is 13 residues. The DNA for the CDR3 is TGTGCCATCAAGGCAGACTCTGGAAACACCATATATTTT. Translation gives CAIKADSGNTIYF.

The gene calls are TRBV25-1 and TRBJ1-4, with 7 bases aligning to TRBD1. The V gene end was trimmed by 1 base and the J gene end by 8 bases; junction bases not matched to a gene: 7. CDR1 and CDR2 from the germline V gene are MGHDK and SYGVNS. This CDR3 contains 15 residues. The CDR3 sequence: CASSELKGAREKLFF. In DNA, the CDR3 is TGTGCCAGCAGTGAATTGAAGGGGGCGCGGGAAAAACTGTTTTTT.

The rearrangement joins TRBV15 to TRBJ2-5, with D uncertain. Trimming took off 0 bases at V and 1 base at J, with 9 bases between the two ends. Germline V gene data show CDR1 as LNHNV and CDR2 as YYDKDF (reference sequence). This CDR3 spans 15 amino acids. CDR3 residues: CATSRDSGSQETQYF. The DNA for the CDR3 is TGTGCCACCAGCAGAGATTCGGGCAGCCAAGAGACCCAGTACTTC.

The rearrangement links TRBV5-1 to TRBJ2-3; TRBD2 matches 10 bases. The junction had 5 bases not matched to a gene; V was cut back by 4 bases and J by 0 bases. CDR1 and CDR2 from the germline V gene are SGHRS and YFSETQ. This CDR3 comprises 16 residues. The CDR3 loop is CASSPPTSGSTDTQYF. The CDR3 DNA follows: TGCGCCAGCAGCCCACCGACTAGCGGGAGCACAGATACGCAGTATTTT.

The chain links TRBV29-1 to TRBJ2-3; maybe TRBD2 (7 bases). The V gene's germline CDR1 is SQVTM and CDR2 ANQGSEA. V was cut by 4 bases and J by 1 base, with 18 bases left in between. The CDR3 sequence is 16 residues long. CDR3 bases: TGCAGCGTTGGCTCCCGGGCGGGGGCTGGCACAGATACGCAGTATTTT. It yields the protein CSVGSRAGAGTDTQYF.

The CDR3 here is CASSQAPTTDTQYF. The CDR3 nucleotides read TGTGCCAGCAGCCAAGCCCCCACCACAGATACGCAGTATTTT. The chain is built from TRBV3-1 (or the pseudogene TRBV3-2) and TRBJ2-3, with unresolved D. The CDR3 consists of 14 residues. CDR1 and CDR2 from the germline V gene are LGHDT and YNNKEL (reference sequence). Trimming stripped 1 base from V and 2 bases from J, with 7 bases between.

The rearrangement joins TRBV5-1 to TRBJ1-3; the D is unclear. Trimming took off 0 bases at V and 2 bases at J, with 12 bases between the two ends. The CDR3 length is 16 residues. Germline CDR1 reads SGHRS; CDR2 reads YFSETQ. CDR3 in DNA: TGCGCCAGCAGCTTGGAATCAGGAACCCCTGGAAACACCATATATTTT. Residues: CASSLESGTPGNTIYF.

The rearrangement uses TRBV11-2 and TRBJ1-2; 7 bases are a match to TRBD1. Losses at the gene ends were 0 bases for V and 4 bases for J; bases not matched to a gene: 5. From germline, CDR1 is SGHAT and CDR2 FQNNGV. The CDR3 is 15 residues long. CDR3 sequence (DNA): TGTGCCAGCAGCTTAGAGGGACAGAGTTTCTATGGCTACACCTTC. As protein: CASSLEGQSFYGYTF.

The genes are TRBV9 and TRBJ2-3; 11 bases are shared with TRBD2. Germline lookup yields CDR1 SGDLS and CDR2 YYNGEE. The CDR3 is 15 amino acids. With 0 bases clipped from V and 3 bases from J, the junction kept 0 bases outside the gene matches. The CDR3 coding sequence is TGTGCCAGCAGCGTAGTAGCGGGAGGGACAGATACGCAGTATTTT. Protein: CASSVVAGGTDTQYF.

J is TRBJ2-7 and V is TRBV29-1; TRBD2 might be the D (6 bases). The CDR3 length is 13 residues. The germline V and J ends were trimmed by 6 bases and 2 bases, with 14 bases remaining between them. Germline V gives CDR1 SQVTM, CDR2 ANQGSEA. The CDR3 is CSVEGPGTYEQYF. The CDR3 region has the DNA TGCAGCGTGGAGGGACCAGGGACCTACGAGCAGTACTTC.

This clone was found once. V gene TRBV6-6 combines with J gene TRBJ1-3; perhaps TRBD1 as D (6 bases). V was cut by 6 bases and J by 2 bases, with 8 bases left in between. CDR1 and CDR2 (germline): MNHNY, SVGAGI (reference sequence). The CDR3 is made up of 13 amino acids. CDR3: CASRAGAGNTIYF. For the CDR3, the DNA is TGTGCCAGCAGAGCAGGGGCTGGAAACACCATATATTTT.

The chain combines TRBV5-1 with TRBJ2-1, with TRBD2 matching 8 bases. Per the germline V gene, CDR1 is SGHRS and CDR2 is YFSETQ. J was trimmed by 8 bases and V by 4 bases; bases with no gene match: 8. The CDR3 runs 14 residues. The CDR3 region is CASSILAEAHEQFF. For the CDR3, the DNA is TGCGCCAGCAGCATACTAGCGGAGGCCCATGAGCAGTTCTTC.

This chain connects TRBV5-5 to TRBJ1-4; tentative D call: TRBD1 (6 bases). Trimming cost V 0 bases and J 2 bases, with 8 bases left between them. Germline V gene sequence: CDR1 SGHKS, CDR2 YYEKEE (reference sequence). The CDR3 is made up of 15 amino acids. CDR3 in amino acids: CASSLVGGTNEKLFF. CDR3 nucleotide sequence: TGTGCCAGCAGCTTGGTAGGGGGGACTAATGAAAAACTGTTTTTT.

The V and J genes are TRBV7-2 and TRBJ1-1; TRBD1 is a possible D gene (5 bases). CDR3 length equals 13 residues. The V and J ends lost 0 bases and 4 bases respectively, with 6 bases between them. Germline V gives CDR1 SGHTA, CDR2 FQGNSA. CDR3 in DNA: TGTGCCAGCAGCTTAGCAGGGGCCACTGAAGCTTTCTTT. This sequence encodes CASSLAGATEAFF.

The gene calls are TRBV3-1 (or the pseudogene TRBV3-2) and TRBJ2-3, with no clear D. Germline V CDR1 and CDR2: LGHDT, YNNKEL (reference sequence). V gave up 4 bases and J gave up 6 bases, with 14 bases separating them. The length of the CDR3 is 14 residues. The CDR3 spells CASSLPTPADTQYF. As DNA, the CDR3 is TGTGCCAGCAGCCTCCCGACCCCGGCCGATACGCAGTATTTT.

The chain is built from TRBV12-5 and TRBJ2-5; tentatively, D is TRBD1 or TRBD2 (5 bases each). V was shortened by 0 bases and J by 1 base, with 12 bases between the two germline ends. CDR1 is LGHNT and CDR2 is FRNRAP in the germline V gene. This CDR3 spans 16 amino acids. CDR3 loop: CASGLVRGQGQETQYF. As DNA, the CDR3 is TGTGCTAGTGGTTTGGTACGAGGGCAGGGCCAAGAGACCCAGTACTTC.

The gene calls are TRBV21-1 and TRBJ2-3; the table's D call, TRBD2, was not checked against the DNA. TRBV21-1 is a known pseudogene. This CDR3 is built from 16 residues. CDR3 region: CASSKKRTRDTDTQYF. Written as DNA, the CDR3 is TGTGCCAGCAGCAAAAAGAGGACTAGAGACACAGATACGCAGTATTTT.

This clone was seen more than once but under ten times. The rearrangement links TRBV29-1 to TRBJ2-5, with D uncertain. Trimming took 7 bases from V and 2 from J, leaving 5 bases between them. Germline CDR1 and CDR2: SQVTM and ANQGSEA. The CDR3 extends over 10 amino acids. The CDR3 sequence is CSASQETQYF. Here the CDR3 DNA reads TGCAGCGCCAGTCAAGAGACCCAGTACTTC. The whole variable domain, filled in from reference TRBV29-1 and TRBJ2-5, reads SAVISQKPSRDICQRGTSLTIQCQVDSQVTMMFWYRQQPGQSLTLIATANQGSEATYESGFVIDKFPISRPNLTFSTLTVSNMSPEDSSIYLCSASQETQYFGPGTRLLVL.

The V call is TRBV30, the J call TRBJ1-5; TRBD1 aligns across 9 bases. J was trimmed by 10 bases and V by 2 bases; bases with no gene match: 6. CDR1 is GTSNPN and CDR2 is SVGIG in the germline V gene (reference sequence). The CDR3 spans 13 residues. CDR3 DNA sequence: TGTGCCTGGAGTACATCACAGGGGGCTCCCCAGCATTTT. It translates to CAWSTSQGAPQHF.

V gene TRBV27 combines with J gene TRBJ1-1; 9 bases match TRBD1. The CDR3 consists of 11 residues. Per germline, CDR1 MNHEY and CDR2 SMNVEV (reference sequence). V trimming: 5 bases; J trimming: 11 bases; junction bases outside the gene matches: 3. CDR3 loop: CASSDRGAAFF. In DNA form, the CDR3 reads TGTGCCAGCAGTGACAGGGGGGCTGCTTTCTTT.

This clone turned up a few times. The chain is built from TRBV19 and TRBJ2-1, with D maybe TRBD2 (5 bases). Germline V gene sequence: CDR1 LNHDA, CDR2 SQIVND (reference sequence). This CDR3 contains 14 residues. Trimming left V 5 bases short and J 6 bases short, with 14 bases between. DNA for the CDR3: TGTGCCAGTAGTTCGGGGAGTGGGGTCAATGAGCAGTTCTTC. Residues: CASSSGSGVNEQFF.

The V and J genes are TRBV5-1 and TRBJ1-6, with 7 bases fitting TRBD1. CDR1 SGHRS and CDR2 YFSETQ come from the germline V gene. With 4 bases clipped from V and 0 bases from J, the junction kept 4 bases outside the gene matches. This CDR3 has 16 amino acids. The CDR3, as DNA: TGCGCCAGCAGCCATCGGACAGGCTCCTATAATTCACCCCTCCACTTT. This encodes CASSHRTGSYNSPLHF.

The rearrangement links TRBV2 to TRBJ1-2; D might be TRBD1 (5 bases). The V end lost 6 bases, the J end lost 5 bases, and 10 bases lay between the germline ends. Germline values: CDR1 SNHLY, CDR2 FYNNEI. The length of the CDR3 is 12 residues. The CDR3 nucleotides read TGTGCCAGCAGCCTGACAGAGTATGGCTACACCTTC. Protein sequence: CASSLTEYGYTF.

This chain links TRBV7-3 with TRBJ2-5, with D possibly called TRBD1 or TRBD2 (6 bases each). This CDR3 spans 16 amino acids. Trimming shortened V by 4 bases and J by 5 bases, and 20 bases separated the two germline ends. CDR1 is SGHTA, CDR2 FQGTGA, per germline. The CDR3 coding sequence is TGTGCCAGCAGCTGGGGCCCGAGGGGGGCTTTTGAGACCCAGTACTTC. Translated, it gives CASSWGPRGAFETQYF.

The CDR3 is CASSVGLAGLSYEQYF. The CDR3 nucleotides read TGTGCCAGCAGCGTGGGACTAGCGGGGCTCTCCTACGAGCAGTACTTC. The rearrangement links TRBV7-2 to TRBJ2-7, with 13 positions matching TRBD2. V gave up 5 bases and J gave up 0 bases; unmatched junction bases: 4. The CDR3 is made up of 16 amino acids. Germline CDR1 and CDR2: SGHTA and FQGNSA. Full variable domain (remainder filled in from reference TRBV7-2 and TRBJ2-7): GAGVSQSPSNKVTEKGKDVELRCDPISGHTALYWYRQSLGQGLEFLIYFQGNSAPDKSGLPSDRFSAERTGGSVSTLTIQRTQQEDSAVYLCASSVGLAGLSYEQYFGPGTRLTVT.

The J gene is TRBJ1-5, the V gene TRBV5-1; 7 bases line up with TRBD1. This CDR3 spans 14 amino acids. The germline V gene has CDR1 SGHRS and CDR2 YFSETQ. The V gene end was trimmed by 4 bases and the J gene end by 2 bases; junction bases not matched to a gene: 3. The CDR3 nucleotides are TGCGCCAGCAGCATTGGACAGGGCAATCAGCCCCAGCATTTT. It codes for CASSIGQGNQPQHF.

This chain uses TRBV19 with TRBJ1-1; 7 nucleotides match TRBD1. Trimming took 2 bases from V and 8 from J; bases not matched to a gene: 11. The germline CDR1 and CDR2 sequences are LNHDA and SQIVND (reference sequence). The CDR3 runs 15 residues. The CDR3 DNA sequence: TGTGCCAGTAGTATAATGGGCCGGGACAGAGCGGAAGCTTTCTTT. As protein: CASSIMGRDRAEAFF.